The clone carrying this T cell receptor (beta chain) came up once. Original handling: Amplification of reference gene primers provided the estimated nucleated cell counts. The method was immunoSEQ multiplex PCR; TCRdb's version includes in-frame clones alone and lacks a portion of them. The V and J calls and clone size are taken from that table; D and trimming were inferred from the DNA. Of roughly 120,000 clones listed, 85% are singletons. This entry is derived from a study of blood T cell repertoires in COVID-19. Per the germline V gene, CDR1 is SQVTM and CDR2 is ANQGSEA. This CDR3 comprises 15 residues. V was pared by 6 bases and J by 4 bases, with 11 bases of the junction left unmatched.

This TCR was sampled from a human donor in a cohort sampled during active COVID-19. Sample: peripheral blood. The J gene is TRBJ2-3, the V gene TRBV29-1, with 9 bases matching TRBD2. Here the CDR3 reads CSVGQSGGSSDTQYF. The CDR3 nucleotides read TGCAGCGTCGGACAAAGCGGGGGGTCATCAGATACGCAGTATTTT.